This entry is about one TCR beta chain. What it recognizes is unknown. These data originate in a study of Ad26.COV2.S vaccination and SARS-CoV-2 variants. Turning to the study itself: The donor was enrolled in the Ad26.COV2.S arm of the COV1001 trial. Administration of Ad26.COV2.S was intramuscular, either once or twice 56 days apart. Overall study findings and caveats: Vaccine recipients showed a spike-specific TCR breadth that was higher than in placebo recipients. Placebo recipients and vaccine recipients were similar in non-spike TCR breadth.

Noted treatment: around 19 received Ad26.COV2.S at low or high dose, single or two shots; about 5 received placebo; per-sample allocation not given. Day 63 after the first vaccine or placebo injection was the time point for sampling. The ends lost 3 bases at V and 6 bases at J; junction bases unmatched: 9. The germline gives CDR1 SGHRS, CDR2 YFSETQ. This CDR3 is built from 14 residues. Data came from immunoSEQ multiplex PCR; TCRdb stores just in-frame clones and leaves some out. The sample has over 400,000 clones; roughly 90% are singletons. The starting material was peripheral blood, obtained in a trial of Ad26.COV2.S vaccine versus placebo. The chain uses TRBV5-1 and TRBJ2-7; 7 nucleotides line up with TRBD1. The sequence came from a person between 18 and 65 years old who received the Ad26.COV2.S COVID-19 vaccine or a placebo. In nucleotides, the CDR3 is TGCGCCAGCAGCTGGAAGACAGGGTCCCTCGAGCAGTACTTC. This encodes CASSWKTGSLEQYF.